These T cell receptor beta chains were read from a single sample in a study of T-cell memory formation after mild COVID-19. TCRdb ran MiXCR on the 5' RACE reads and lists one entry per CDR3 protein. The top ten clones hold 12% to 15% of a sample with 150,000 to 200,000 distinct CDR3 sequences, about 14% of them seen once. Sequencing was carried out using PBMCs or a T cell subset sorted from them (not recorded which). The source is an adult woman who had mild COVID-19 (a few samples of this study predate the infection). Cell type and time point are not known. The CDR3 runs from the conserved cysteine through the conserved F or W. A D gene is named only where the DNA matches it firmly. Rows give clone size only sometimes, using once, few, many, or a class for an expanded clone.

abundance	v_gene	d_gene	j_gene	CDR3nt	CDR3aa
many	TRBV3-1	NA	TRBJ2-3	TGTGCCAGCAGCCAATACACAGATACGCAGTATTTT	CASSQYTDTQYF
few	TRBV12-3/TRBV12-4	NA	TRBJ2-1	TGTGCCAGCAGCCCAGGGTCACATGAGCAGTTCTTC	CASSPGSHEQFF
few	TRBV12-3/TRBV12-4	NA	TRBJ2-2	TGTGCCAGCAGCAAATTGGGCAGCAGGAACACCGGGGAGCTGTTTTTT	CASSKLGSRNTGELFF
few	TRBV13	TRBD1	TRBJ2-6	TGTGCCAGCAGGACAGGGGGCCCCTCTGGGGCCAACGTCCTGACTTTC	CASRTGGPSGANVLTF
NA	TRBV20-1	NA	TRBJ1-5	TGCAGTGCTCACCAGGGATTGAGCAATCAGCCCCAGCATTTT	CSAHQGLSNQPQHF
few	TRBV5-1	NA	TRBJ2-3	TGCGCCAGCAGCTTGGACGTCCCTACGCAGTATTTT	CASSLDVPTQYF
few	TRBV30	NA	TRBJ2-5	TGTGCCTGGAGCGGAGTGGGACTTCTTTTC	CAWSGVGLLF
few	TRBV19	NA	TRBJ2-2	TGTGCCAGCCGGGGCCCGGGGGCCGGGGAGCTGTTTTTT	CASRGPGAGELFF
NA	TRBV20-1	NA	TRBJ2-5	TGCAGTGCCAGGTCTGGGCTAACTGAGACCCAGTACTTC	CSARSGLTETQYF
NA	TRBV5-1	TRBD1	TRBJ1-2	TGCGCCAGCAGCTTGGACAGGGGAAGCTATGGCTACACCTTC	CASSLDRGSYGYTF
few	TRBV18	NA	TRBJ2-5	TGTGCCAGCTCATCGGGCCAGGGTTGGGAGACCCAGTACTTC	CASSSGQGWETQYF
NA	TRBV5-1	TRBD2	TRBJ2-3	TGCGCCAGCAGCTGGGGGACTAGCGTTTCCGCAGATACGCAGTATTTT	CASSWGTSVSADTQYF
NA	TRBV7-9	TRBD1	TRBJ1-2	TGTGCCAGCAGTACCAGGACAGGGCGAGGCTACACCTTC	CASSTRTGRGYTF
NA	TRBV6-6	TRBD1	TRBJ1-5	TGTGCCAGCAGAACAAGACAGGGGGCGTATCAGCCCCAGCATTTT	CASRTRQGAYQPQHF
few	TRBV5-5	NA	TRBJ2-3	TGTGCCAGCAGCTTATTAGGAGCTAGCACAGATACGCAGTATTTT	CASSLLGASTDTQYF
NA	TRBV20-1	NA	TRBJ1-1	TGCAGTGCTAGAGGGGGCCCGTCGTTTGTCACTGAAGCTTTCTTT	CSARGGPSFVTEAFF
NA	TRBV12-3/TRBV12-4	NA	TRBJ2-7	TGTGCCAGCAGTTTACTATTTTTTCGCGAGCAGTACTTC	CASSLLFFREQYF
many	TRBV12-3/TRBV12-4	TRBD1	TRBJ2-1	TGTGCCAGCAGCCTGACAGGGCTTGAGCAGTTCTTC	CASSLTGLEQFF
NA	TRBV5-6	TRBD1	TRBJ2-7	TGTGCCAGCAGCCCTGGGACAGGCCACGAGCAGTACTTC	CASSPGTGHEQYF
NA	TRBV18	NA	TRBJ1-5	TGTGCCAGCTCACCAGACGGTAATCAGCCCCAGCATTTT	CASSPDGNQPQHF
few	TRBV7-6	NA	TRBJ2-1	TGTGCCAGCAGCGCCCACAATGAGCAGTTCTTC	CASSAHNEQFF
NA	TRBV4-1	NA	TRBJ2-5	TGCGCCAGCAGCCAAGACAGCTCAAATCCCCAAGAGACCCAGTACTTC	CASSQDSSNPQETQYF
many	TRBV20-1	NA	TRBJ1-1	TGCAGTGCTGCCCCGGGGGCGGGGAACACTGAAGCTTTCTTT	CSAAPGAGNTEAFF
few	TRBV7-2	NA	TRBJ2-7	TGTGCCAGCAGCTTGGGGCTAGCTACGTACGAGCAGTACTTC	CASSLGLATYEQYF
few	TRBV6-5	NA	TRBJ1-1	TGTGCCAGCACCGCAGGGCTGAACACTGAAGCTTTCTTT	CASTAGLNTEAFF
NA	TRBV12-3/TRBV12-4	NA	TRBJ2-7	TGTGCCAGCAGTTTAGTGGCCTTTGGTCCGGACTTC	CASSLVAFGPDF
NA	TRBV29-1	NA	TRBJ2-1	TGCAGCGCCCGAATCTCCAGCGGAGCTGGATTGTGGCAGTTCTTC	CSARISSGAGLWQFF
few	TRBV20-1	TRBD1	TRBJ1-1	TGCAGTGCTAGAGAGTCAGGGGGTGGAACTGAAGCTTTCTTT	CSARESGGGTEAFF
NA	TRBV10-2	NA	TRBJ2-1	TGCGCCAGCACCAGGGGGGGCTCCTACAATGAGCAGTTCTTC	CASTRGGSYNEQFF
few	TRBV7-3	TRBD2	TRBJ2-2	TGTGCCAGCAGCCCAACTAGCGGGATCCATCCCGGGGAGCTGTTTTTT	CASSPTSGIHPGELFF
many	TRBV7-9	NA	TRBJ2-7	TGTGCCAGCAGCTTAGAGGGAGACAGGAGGTCCTACGAGCAGTACTTC	CASSLEGDRRSYEQYF
few	TRBV6-1	NA	TRBJ1-4	TGTGCCAGCAGTGAAGCGAGCAGGACAGACGAAAAACTGTTTTTT	CASSEASRTDEKLFF
many	TRBV20-1	NA	TRBJ2-1	TGCAGTGCTAGTGTACTCCTGGGGTCAGGCGAGCAGTTCTTC	CSASVLLGSGEQFF
NA	TRBV5-6	NA	TRBJ2-1	TGTGCCAGCAGCTTGGACTATGTAGAGGAGCAGTTCTTC	CASSLDYVEEQFF
once	TRBV5-6	NA	TRBJ1-2	TGTGCCAGCAGCTTGTCGTCTGGCTACACCTTC	CASSLSSGYTF
few	TRBV7-6	TRBD2	TRBJ2-7	TGTGCCAGCAGCTCCTCCTTTCTAGCGGGAGACTTCGAGCAGTACTTC	CASSSSFLAGDFEQYF
NA	TRBV11-2	NA	TRBJ2-4	TGTGCCAGCAGCTTAGTCCAGGGCCCTCCAGATATTCAGTACTTC	CASSLVQGPPDIQYF
NA	TRBV7-9	NA	TRBJ2-7	TGTGCCAGCAGTTCCGCGGGCTCGGGGGACGAGCAGTACTTC	CASSSAGSGDEQYF
NA	TRBV6-4	NA	TRBJ1-2	TGTGCCAGCAGTGGGGACGAAACAAAGACCCAGGGGCCGTATGGCTACACCTTC	CASSGDETKTQGPYGYTF
few	TRBV7-9	NA	TRBJ2-1	TGTGCCAGCAGCGGCGGGTCCTACAATGAGCAGTTCTTC	CASSGGSYNEQFF
NA	TRBV7-2	NA	TRBJ1-1	TGTGCCAGCAGCTCCCGGCCCCGTGACACTGAAGCTTTCTTT	CASSSRPRDTEAFF
few	TRBV7-8	NA	TRBJ2-7	TGTGCCAGCAGCTTTCTCATCTACGAGCAGTACTTC	CASSFLIYEQYF
NA	TRBV7-9	NA	TRBJ1-1	TGTGCCAGCAGCTTAGTCCGCGGCGGAGGGGACACTGAAGCTTTCTTT	CASSLVRGGGDTEAFF
few	TRBV9	NA	TRBJ1-2	TGTGCCAGCAGCGTAGCGGGGGCACAAGGCTACACCTTC	CASSVAGAQGYTF
few	TRBV12-3/TRBV12-4	TRBD1	TRBJ2-7	TGTGCCAGCAGTTTTACTGGAGGGACAGGGGAGCAGTACTTC	CASSFTGGTGEQYF
many	TRBV7-7	NA	TRBJ2-1	TGTGCTAGCAGCTTAGAGGCCAGCGGGCACTCCTACAATGAGCAGTTCTTC	CASSLEASGHSYNEQFF
NA	TRBV10-2	NA	TRBJ2-1	TGCGCCAGCAGTGAGTCGCGGCGGGGAACCTACAATGAGCAGTTCTTC	CASSESRRGTYNEQFF